These 27 T cell receptor beta chains were all obtained from the same sample, sequenced in a study of neurological immune-mediated disorders. TCRdb analysed the 5' RACE reads with MiXCR anew, one entry per CDR3 protein. This table holds 40,000 to 50,000 distinct CDR3 sequences, 2% to 3% found once. Specimen: PBMCs. The source of these receptors is a man aged 25-45 years with multiple sclerosis.

This clonotype appeared many times. The V gene is TRBV11-2, the J gene TRBJ2-1; a possible D gene is TRBD2 (6 bases). Germline assignment: CDR1 SGHAT and CDR2 FQNNGV. Trimming pared 5 bases from V and 8 bases from J, leaving 13 bases between. The CDR3 spans 13 residues. CDR3 residues: CASSRTSSHEQFF. As DNA, the CDR3 is TGTGCCAGCAGCCGTACTAGCTCCCATGAGCAGTTCTTC.

This clonotype was picked up many times. The chain combines TRBV20-1 with TRBJ2-2, with D possibly being TRBD1 (5 bases). The CDR3 consists of 15 residues. The V end lost 6 bases, the J end lost 5 bases, and 19 bases lay between the germline ends. The V gene's germline CDR1 is DFQATT and CDR2 SNEGSKA (reference sequence). The CDR3 sequence: CSADPPGKRTGELFF. As DNA, the CDR3 is TGCAGTGCCGACCCACCAGGGAAACGAACCGGGGAGCTGTTTTTT.

This clonotype was counted ten times or more. V and J are TRBV12-3 or TRBV12-4 and TRBJ2-2; 8 positions agree with TRBD2. Unmatched junction bases numbered 4, after V lost 7 bases and J lost 0 bases. CDR3 length equals 15 residues. Here the CDR3 reads CASKTAGANTGELFF. CDR3 bases: TGTGCCAGCAAAACAGCGGGAGCGAACACCGGGGAGCTGTTTTTT.

This clonotype was counted ten times or more. The chain uses TRBV6-6 and TRBJ2-5; TRBD1 is a possible D gene (6 bases). CDR1 is MNHNY and CDR2 is SVGAGI in the germline V gene (reference sequence). The CDR3 has 13 residues. Trimming pared 4 bases from V and 1 base from J, leaving 7 bases between. Here the CDR3 DNA reads TGTGCCAGCAGTTTCAGGGGCCAAGAGACCCAGTACTTC. Protein: CASSFRGQETQYF.

The chain uses TRBV4-3 and TRBJ2-3; D perhaps matches TRBD2 (5 bases). The CDR3 length is 17 residues. The V and J ends lost 4 bases and 0 bases respectively, with 17 bases between them. Germline lookup yields CDR1 LGHNA and CDR2 YSLEER. Here the CDR3 reads CASSPGVGGPSTDTQYF. In DNA, the CDR3 is TGCGCCAGCAGCCCCGGGGTGGGCGGGCCTAGCACAGATACGCAGTATTTT.

This clonotype was detected ten times or more. The gene calls are TRBV5-1 and TRBJ2-1; 7 bases map to TRBD1. Germline V gives CDR1 SGHRS, CDR2 YFSETQ. With V trimmed by 0 bases and J by 4 bases, 4 bases remained unmatched. The CDR3 contains 15 residues. The CDR3 nucleotides are TGCGCCAGCAGCTTGGATGGACAGGTATACAATGAGCAGTTCTTC. Its protein is CASSLDGQVYNEQFF.

There are many counts of this clonotype. The V call is TRBV20-1, the J call TRBJ2-7, with 16 bases that match TRBD2. The CDR3 extends over 16 amino acids. Germline V CDR1 and CDR2: DFQATT, SNEGSKA (reference sequence). V was clipped by 4 bases and J by 6 bases; unmatched bases: 9. The CDR3 here is CSATAGTSGRAPEQYF. CDR3 nucleotides: TGCAGTGCTACCGCCGGGACTAGCGGGAGGGCCCCCGAGCAGTACTTC.

Ten or more counts support this clonotype. J is TRBJ1-2 and V is TRBV5-1, with D perhaps matching TRBD1 (5 bases). The CDR3 is made up of 13 amino acids. Germline CDR1 and CDR2: SGHRS and YFSETQ. Trimming removed 0 bases from V and 6 bases from J, with 9 bases in between. The CDR3 DNA reads as TGCGCCAGCAGCTTGGAGGCGGGGGATGGCTACACCTTC. It codes for CASSLEAGDGYTF.

This clonotype occurred many times. The chain employs TRBV29-1 and TRBJ2-1, with 8 nucleotides matching TRBD2. Germline lookup yields CDR1 SQVTM and CDR2 ANQGSEA. Germline trimming cut 2 bases from V and 4 bases from J; bases unmatched to any gene: 7. The CDR3 contains 15 residues. For the CDR3, the DNA is TGCAGCGTTGAAATTGGAGCGGGAGATTACAATGAGCAGTTCTTC. Amino acids: CSVEIGAGDYNEQFF.

This clonotype has a count of ten or more. The genes are TRBV7-2 and TRBJ2-3; D gene ambiguous. Germline lookup yields CDR1 SGHTA and CDR2 FQGNSA. The V end was cut by 4 bases, the J end by 2 bases, with 4 bases between. The CDR3 runs 12 residues. The CDR3, as DNA: TGTGCCAGCAGCTCTTACACAGATACGCAGTATTTT. This gives the protein CASSSYTDTQYF.

This clonotype was detected many times. The chain employs TRBV20-1 and TRBJ2-7, with D tentatively TRBD1 (5 bases). The CDR3 has 11 residues. V was trimmed by 6 bases and J by 4 bases, leaving 10 bases between them. Germline values: CDR1 DFQATT, CDR2 SNEGSKA (reference sequence). CDR3 DNA: TGCAGTGCCTCCAGGGAATACGAGCAGTACTTC. It codes for CSASREYEQYF.

In this sample, this clonotype turned up many times. This rearrangement joins TRBV5-1 to TRBJ2-7; D may correspond to TRBD1 or TRBD2 (6 bases each). Per the germline V gene, CDR1 is SGHRS and CDR2 is YFSETQ. V lost 4 bases and J lost 6, with 17 bases in between. The CDR3 contains 14 residues. The CDR3 reads CASSVGGTSTEQYF. The CDR3 DNA follows: TGCGCCAGCAGCGTTGGGGGCACTAGCACCGAGCAGTACTTC.

This clonotype was counted a few times. The chain combines TRBV7-2 with TRBJ2-7; D not resolved. Germline loops: CDR1 SGHTA, CDR2 FQGNSA. Trimming removed 3 bases at V and 3 bases at J, with 9 bases between. The CDR3 runs 13 residues. In nucleotides, the CDR3 is TGTGCCAGCAGCTTGTTAGAGGACTACGAGCAGTACTTC. Translating it yields CASSLLEDYEQYF.

This clonotype was seen repeatedly, ten times or more. The chain couples TRBV29-1 to TRBJ1-3; no clear D. This CDR3 has 12 amino acids. V lost 4 bases, J lost 3 bases, and 7 bases lay in between. CDR1 is SQVTM, CDR2 ANQGSEA, per germline. The CDR3 DNA reads TGCAGCGTTGGTGGCTTTGGAAACACCATATATTTT. Amino acids: CSVGGFGNTIYF.

This clonotype was seen many times. The rearrangement uses TRBV12-3 or TRBV12-4 and TRBJ2-2, with D perhaps matching TRBD1 (5 bases). Deletions cut 5 bases from V and 1 base from J, with 8 bases between. The CDR3 runs 14 residues. CDR3 region: CASSDRGNTGELFF. The CDR3 bases are TGTGCCAGCAGTGACAGAGGGAACACCGGGGAGCTGTTTTTT.

Ten or more counts support this clonotype. The chain combines TRBV7-6 with TRBJ2-7; 7 bases map to TRBD2. CDR3 size: 15 residues. Trimming removed 4 bases from V and 7 bases from J; junction bases left unmatched: 13. Germline V gene sequence: CDR1 SGHVS, CDR2 FNYEAQ. The CDR3: CASSSLGTTHGEQYF. The CDR3, as DNA: TGTGCCAGCAGCTCCCTAGGGACTACACATGGAGAGCAGTACTTC.

In this sample, this clonotype turned up many times. The chain couples TRBV5-4 to TRBJ2-3, with 9 bases fitting TRBD2. Germline CDR1 is SGHNT and CDR2 is YYREEE (reference sequence). This CDR3 has 14 residues. J gave up 1 base and V 9 bases, and 6 bases lay outside the gene matches. CDR3: CATQREARTDTQYF. DNA of the CDR3: TGTGCCACCCAGCGGGAGGCCCGCACAGATACGCAGTATTTT.

Many counts were recorded for this clonotype. The chain is built from TRBV20-1 and TRBJ2-3, with 7 nucleotides matching TRBD2. The CDR3 totals 15 residues. CDR1 and CDR2 (germline): DFQATT, SNEGSKA (reference sequence). With 0 bases clipped from V and 0 bases from J, the junction kept 3 bases outside the gene matches. CDR3 sequence: CSARETSPSTDTQYF. The CDR3 DNA follows: TGCAGTGCTAGAGAGACTAGCCCGAGCACAGATACGCAGTATTTT.

This clonotype was picked up many times. The chain uses TRBV6-1 and TRBJ1-6; D not resolved. CDR3 length: 14 residues. The germline gives CDR1 MNHNS, CDR2 SASEGT. V lost 4 bases to trimming and J lost 7 bases, with 11 bases between them. The CDR3 DNA is TGTGCCAGCAGTGTAGGAGTTGAAAATTCACCCCTCCACTTT. Residues: CASSVGVENSPLHF.

A remark on this clonotype: A clone one base away is much larger, so this may be a read error. This chain uses TRBV24-1 with TRBJ2-7, with 12 positions matching TRBD2. The CDR3 spans 13 residues. CDR1 and CDR2 (germline): KGHDR, SFDVKD. V gave up 11 bases and J gave up 3 bases; unmatched junction bases: 4. CDR3 region: CANLAGGLYEQYF. CDR3 bases: TGTGCCAACCTAGCGGGGGGGCTCTACGAGCAGTACTTC.

The sample holds many counts of this clonotype. The V and J genes are TRBV4-1 and TRBJ2-7; 13 bases are a match to TRBD2. Germline CDR1 and CDR2: MGHRA and YSYEKL. This CDR3 contains 18 residues. Trimming at V came to 0 bases and at J to 6 bases, leaving 11 bases not matched to a gene. CDR3 nucleotides: TGCGCCAGCAGCCAAGATCTATTTGGACTAGCGGGGGCCGGCGAGCAGTACTTC. This gives the protein CASSQDLFGLAGAGEQYF.

This clonotype was seen many times. The rearrangement uses TRBV20-1 and TRBJ2-1, with a tentative D call TRBD1 (6 bases). Germline CDR1 and CDR2: DFQATT and SNEGSKA (reference sequence). Trimming took 6 bases from V and 0 from J, leaving 12 bases between them. This CDR3 has 14 amino acids. The CDR3 region is CSANGQSSYNEQFF. The CDR3 coding sequence is TGCAGTGCCAACGGACAGAGCTCCTACAATGAGCAGTTCTTC.

The chain links TRBV6-5 to TRBJ2-1, with 10 bases identical to TRBD2. With 6 bases clipped from V and 8 bases from J, the junction kept 7 bases outside the gene matches. The CDR3 runs 14 residues. CDR1 is MNHEY, CDR2 SVGAGI, per germline. This chain's CDR3 is CASRPGLASHEQFF. The DNA for the CDR3 is TGTGCCAGCAGACCGGGACTAGCGTCCCATGAGCAGTTCTTC.

This clonotype has at least ten counts. The chain links TRBV7-6 to TRBJ2-1, with 12 bases aligning to TRBD2. The germline V gene has CDR1 SGHVS and CDR2 FNYEAQ. The V gene end was trimmed by 1 base and the J gene end by 10 bases; junction bases not matched to a gene: 11. The CDR3 loop spans 17 amino acids. In DNA form, the CDR3 reads TGTGCCAGCAGCTTAGGGTTCCCTAGCGGGAGGGCAGACGAGCAGTTCTTC. Encoded protein: CASSLGFPSGRADEQFF.

The chain combines TRBV4-3 with TRBJ2-7; 9 bases are a match to TRBD1. The CDR3 is made up of 16 amino acids. V dropped 2 bases and J dropped 2; count of bases not matched to a gene: 7. Germline V gives CDR1 LGHNA, CDR2 YSLEER. The CDR3 coding sequence is TGCGCCAGCAGCCAATTTGCCGGGACAGGGACCTACGAGCAGTACTTC. It is translated as CASSQFAGTGTYEQYF.

The sample holds many counts of this clonotype. The chain combines TRBV7-8 with TRBJ1-1; D is unresolved. The CDR3 loop spans 14 amino acids. V lost 0 bases, J lost 5 bases, and 10 bases lay in between. Germline values: CDR1 SGHVS, CDR2 FQNEAQ. CDR3 amino acids: CASSLARGVTEAFF. The CDR3 DNA reads as TGTGCCAGCAGCTTAGCGCGGGGAGTTACTGAAGCTTTCTTT.

In this sample, this clonotype turned up many times. This sequence joins TRBV7-2 and TRBJ2-7; 10 bases fit TRBD2. With V trimmed by 7 bases and J by 5 bases, 17 bases remained unmatched. This CDR3 is built from 17 residues. Germline V gene lookup returns CDR1 SGHTA and CDR2 FQGNSA. The CDR3: CASIQIGGLAGVHEQYF. The CDR3 DNA follows: TGTGCCAGCATCCAAATCGGGGGCCTAGCGGGAGTCCACGAGCAGTACTTC.